Sequencing of this T cell receptor beta chain was carried out in a study of post-analysis software for immune sequencing data. Findings and caveats of the study: Co-batched samples clustered tightly together by F measure. Elevated frequency relative to controls characterized roughly five TRBV segments in patients, TRBV5-6, TRBV5-1 and TRBV20-1 among them.

Built from TCR beta cDNA, the libraries had unique molecular identifiers in them. TCRdb processed the PCR reads anew with MiXCR; each CDR3 protein has one entry. In the table there are 550,000 to 700,000 distinct CDR3 sequences, around 40% of which are singletons. This clonotype was seen a few times. The antigen is undetermined. V lost 1 base and J lost 5, with 5 bases in between. The CDR3 contains 12 residues. This clonotype was sampled from a girl aged 5 to 17 with multiple sclerosis. What was sequenced was blood. The chain couples TRBV12-3 or TRBV12-4 to TRBJ1-1; D remains ambiguous. The CDR3 coding sequence is TGTGCCAGCAGTTTAGGGGAGACTGAAGCTTTCTTT. It is translated as CASSLGETEAFF.